The clone carrying this T cell receptor beta chain was counted many times. Its antigen is currently unknown. TCR beta CDR3 sequences were amplified from RNA transcripts. When the TCR CDR3 underwent first-round RT-PCR, the HTBI primer set was used. MiXCR, run by TCRdb on the multiplex PCR reads, gives a single entry per CDR3 protein. The data contain roughly 200,000 distinct CDR3 sequences, approximately 20% of them seen just once; the ten biggest clones take up around 43%. The sample is drawn from a study of T cells in Graves' hyperthyroidism and ophthalmopathy. Study findings and constraints: Before onset, ophthalmopathy was predicted by the model a median roughly six months earlier.

The CDR3 is 14 amino acids. CDR1 is SGHTA, CDR2 FQGNSA, per germline. Losses at the gene ends were 5 bases for V and 7 bases for J; bases not matched to a gene: 5. Material: blood. The sequence derives from a man aged 35-49 years with Graves' hyperthyroidism. The chain is built from TRBV7-2 and TRBJ1-6, with 7 bases aligning to TRBD1. CDR3 region: CASSPGTANSPLHF. The DNA of the CDR3 is TGTGCCAGCAGCCCCGGGACAGCGAATTCACCCCTCCACTTT.